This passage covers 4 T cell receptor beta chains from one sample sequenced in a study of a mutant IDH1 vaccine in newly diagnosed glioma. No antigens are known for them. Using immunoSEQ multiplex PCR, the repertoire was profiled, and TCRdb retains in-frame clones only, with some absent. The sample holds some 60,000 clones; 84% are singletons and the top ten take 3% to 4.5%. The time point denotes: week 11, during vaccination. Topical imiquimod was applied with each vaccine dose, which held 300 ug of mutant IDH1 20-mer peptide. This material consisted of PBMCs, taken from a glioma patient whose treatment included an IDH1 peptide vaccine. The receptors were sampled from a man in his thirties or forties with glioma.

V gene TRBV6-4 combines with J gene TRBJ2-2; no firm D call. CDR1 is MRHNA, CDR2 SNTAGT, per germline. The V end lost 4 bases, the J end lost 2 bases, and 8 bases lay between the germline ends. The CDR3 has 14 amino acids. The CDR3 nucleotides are TGTGCCAGCAGTGCGCTCCCTAACACCGGGGAGCTGTTTTTT. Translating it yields CASSALPNTGELFF.

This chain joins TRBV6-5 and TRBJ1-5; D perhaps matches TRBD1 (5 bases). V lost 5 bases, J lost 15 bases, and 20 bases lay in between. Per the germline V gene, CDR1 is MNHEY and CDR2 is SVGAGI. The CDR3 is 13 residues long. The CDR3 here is CASSEIRAGPPHF. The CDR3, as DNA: TGTGCCAGCAGTGAAATTCGGGCAGGGCCACCGCATTTT.

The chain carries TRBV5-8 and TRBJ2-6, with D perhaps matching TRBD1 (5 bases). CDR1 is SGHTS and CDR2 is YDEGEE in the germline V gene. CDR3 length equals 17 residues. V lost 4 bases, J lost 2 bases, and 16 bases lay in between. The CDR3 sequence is CASSPGIPRAGANVLTF. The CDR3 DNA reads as TGTGCCAGCAGCCCAGGGATCCCCCGTGCTGGGGCCAACGTCCTGACTTTC. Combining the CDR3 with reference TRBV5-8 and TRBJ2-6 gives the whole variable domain EAGVTQSPTHLIKTRGQQATLRCSPISGHTSVYWYQQALGLGLQFLLWYDEGEERNRGNFPPRFSGRQFPNYSSELNVNALELEDSALYLCASSPGIPRAGANVLTFGAGSRLTVL.

The CDR3 sequence: CATKTSGRKNEQFF. The CDR3 region has the DNA TGTGCCACCAAGACTAGCGGGAGAAAAAATGAGCAGTTCTTC. V gene TRBV6-5 combines with J gene TRBJ2-1, with 12 bases identical to TRBD2. Unmatched junction bases numbered 8, after V lost 10 bases and J lost 7 bases. From germline, CDR1 is MNHEY and CDR2 SVGAGI. CDR3 length equals 14 residues.